The rows below give T cell receptor beta chains drawn from one sample of a study of shared clonotypes between healthy human individuals. TCRdb keeps only in-frame clones here, not all; method: immunoSEQ multiplex PCR. The table has 1,100,000 or so clones, around 82% seen once. The sequencing input was memory CD4+ T cells from PBMCs. The origin of the receptors is a man aged 18 to 30 in good health. Some clones in this sample may be carry-over from other donors' samples. The CDR3 runs from the conserved cysteine through the conserved F or W. The D gene is left open where the match is weak. Clone size is given for some rows only: seen once, a few or many times, or a class if the clone is expanded.

-	TRBJ1-5	TRBV28	-	CASSFGGAEGQPQHF	TGTGCCAGCAGTTTCGGGGGGGCCGAGGGTCAGCCCCAGCATTTT
TRBD1	TRBJ1-1	TRBV5-1	-	CASSLEYRGDTEAFF	TGCGCCAGCAGCTTGGAATACAGGGGAGACACTGAAGCTTTCTTT
TRBD1	TRBJ1-4	TRBV2	-	CASTLQGITTNEKLFF	TGTGCCAGCACCCTACAGGGGATAACAACTAATGAAAAACTGTTTTTT
-	TRBJ2-6	TRBV5-1	few	CASSLDNYSGANVLTF	TGCGCCAGCAGCTTGGATAATTACTCTGGGGCCAACGTCCTGACTTTC
TRBD1	TRBJ2-7	TRBV6-5	-	CASRRQGAGGYEQYF	TGTGCCAGCAGAAGACAGGGGGCAGGAGGCTACGAGCAGTACTTC
-	TRBJ1-5	TRBV30	-	CAWSSQYSNQPQHF	TGTGCCTGGAGTTCCCAGTATAGCAATCAGCCCCAGCATTTT
TRBD1	TRBJ1-2	TRBV19	-	CASLGQGTSYGYTF	TGTGCCAGTTTGGGACAGGGGACTTCCTATGGCTACACCTTC
TRBD1	TRBJ1-2	TRBV6-5	-	CASSRTPRGQGGYTF	TGTGCCAGCAGCCGGACTCCCAGGGGGCAGGGTGGCTACACCTTC
-	TRBJ2-3	TRBV27	-	CASGPGSTDTQYF	TGTGCCAGCGGCCCAGGGAGCACAGATACGCAGTATTTT
TRBD1	TRBJ2-7	TRBV19	-	CASRGTGAGPYEQYF	TGTGCCAGTAGGGGGACAGGGGCTGGTCCCTACGAGCAGTACTTC
-	TRBJ2-5	TRBV6-5	-	CASRMGGQETQYF	TGTGCCAGCAGAATGGGGGGCCAAGAGACCCAGTACTTC
TRBD1	TRBJ2-2	TRBV2	few	CASKVTGTGELFF	TGTGCCAGCAAGGTGACAGGGACCGGGGAGCTGTTTTTT
-	TRBJ1-3	TRBV14	-	CASSPLSRNSGNTIYF	TGTGCCAGCAGCCCCTTAAGCAGGAACTCTGGAAACACCATATATTTT
-	TRBJ2-5	TRBV7-9	-	CATSSGMSETQYF	TGTGCCACTTCGTCAGGGATGAGTGAGACCCAGTACTTC
TRBD1	TRBJ1-3	TRBV27	-	CASSFDRGDTIYF	TGTGCCAGCAGTTTTGACAGGGGGGACACCATATATTTT
TRBD2	TRBJ2-7	TRBV5-4	-	CASRQGLAGEQYF	TGTGCCAGCAGACAAGGACTAGCTGGGGAGCAGTACTTC